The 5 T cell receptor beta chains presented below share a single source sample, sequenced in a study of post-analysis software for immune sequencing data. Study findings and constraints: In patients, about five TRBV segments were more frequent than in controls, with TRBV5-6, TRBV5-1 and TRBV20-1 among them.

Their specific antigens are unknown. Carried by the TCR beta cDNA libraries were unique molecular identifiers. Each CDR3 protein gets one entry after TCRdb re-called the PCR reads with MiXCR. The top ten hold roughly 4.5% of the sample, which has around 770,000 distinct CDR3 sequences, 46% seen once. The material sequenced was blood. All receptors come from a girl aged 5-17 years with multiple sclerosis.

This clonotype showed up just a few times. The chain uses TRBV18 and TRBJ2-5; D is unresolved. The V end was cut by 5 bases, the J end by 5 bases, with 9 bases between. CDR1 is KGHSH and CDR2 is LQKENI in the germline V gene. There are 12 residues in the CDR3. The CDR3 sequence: CASSSTPETQYF. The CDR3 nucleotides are TGTGCCAGCTCATCCACTCCGGAGACCCAGTACTTC.

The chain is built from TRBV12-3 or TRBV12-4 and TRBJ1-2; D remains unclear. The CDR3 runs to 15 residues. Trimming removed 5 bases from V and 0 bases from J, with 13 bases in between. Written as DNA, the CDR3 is TGTGCCAGCAGTCTTGACCGACGAGCTAACTATGGCTACACCTTC. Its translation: CASSLDRRANYGYTF.

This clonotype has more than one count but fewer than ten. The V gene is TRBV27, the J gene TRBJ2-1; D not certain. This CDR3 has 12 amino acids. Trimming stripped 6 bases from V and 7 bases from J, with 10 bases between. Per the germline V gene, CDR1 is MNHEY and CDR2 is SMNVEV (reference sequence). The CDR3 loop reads CASSHVLNEQFF. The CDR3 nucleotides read TGTGCCAGCAGCCACGTTCTTAATGAGCAGTTCTTC.

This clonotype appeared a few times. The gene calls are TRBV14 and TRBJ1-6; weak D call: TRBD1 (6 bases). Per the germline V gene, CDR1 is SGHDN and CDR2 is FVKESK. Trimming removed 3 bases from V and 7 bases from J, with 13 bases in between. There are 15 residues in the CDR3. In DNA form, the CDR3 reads TGTGCCAGCAGCCAGACGGACAGCCAGAATTCACCCCTCCACTTT. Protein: CASSQTDSQNSPLHF.

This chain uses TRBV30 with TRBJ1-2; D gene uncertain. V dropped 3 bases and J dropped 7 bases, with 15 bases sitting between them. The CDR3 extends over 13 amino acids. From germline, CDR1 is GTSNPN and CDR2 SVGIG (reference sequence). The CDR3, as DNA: TGTGCCTGGAGCCGAAGTATGGAAACTGGCTACACCTTC. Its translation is CAWSRSMETGYTF.